This is a list of T cell receptor beta chains from one sample in a study of blood T cells in healthy people across ages. TCRdb re-derived calls from the 5' RACE reads in MiXCR, one entry per CDR3 protein. This repertoire shows about 1,500,000 distinct CDR3 sequences, 35% to 45% found once; its top ten account for 7.9%. The sequenced material came from blood. These receptors all stem from a woman aged 18-29 years in good health. The CDR3 runs from the conserved cysteine through the conserved F or W. The D gene is left open where the match is weak. Size is omitted from some rows. Given values are once, few, many or a class for expanded clones.

D | J | length | V | size | CDR3 | DNA
- | TRBJ2-7 | 19 | TRBV4-2 | few | CASSQISWVAGTLGNEQYF | TGTGCCAGCAGCCAAATCTCGTGGGTGGCGGGAACTCTGGGGAACGAGCAGTACTTC
- | TRBJ2-1 | 16 | TRBV6-6 | - | CASSDHGLGSYNEQFF | TGTGCCAGCAGTGATCACGGCCTGGGTTCCTACAATGAGCAGTTCTTC
- | TRBJ2-1 | 12 | TRBV2 | few | CVTESSYNEQFF | TGTGTAACTGAGAGCTCCTACAATGAGCAGTTCTTC
- | TRBJ1-2 | 13 | TRBV5-1 | few | CASSLVASDGYTF | TGCGCCAGCAGCTTGGTGGCATCGGATGGCTACACCTTC
- | TRBJ2-7 | 14 | TRBV4-1 | - | CASSHLGTRYEQYF | TGCGCCAGCAGCCACCTGGGGACGCGCTACGAGCAGTACTTC
- | TRBJ2-2 | 14 | TRBV11-1 | - | CASMLGRNTGELFF | TGTGCCAGCATGTTGGGCCGGAACACCGGGGAGCTGTTTTTT
TRBD2 | TRBJ2-7 | 14 | TRBV6-5 | - | CASSDGTTSYEQYF | TGTGCCAGCAGTGACGGGACTACCTCCTACGAGCAGTACTTC
TRBD1 | TRBJ2-7 | 15 | TRBV19 | - | CASSHEQGMRDEQYF | TGTGCCAGTAGTCACGAACAGGGGATGAGGGACGAGCAGTACTTC
- | TRBJ2-7 | 12 | TRBV6-6 | - | CASKTGAYEQYF | TGTGCCAGCAAAACAGGAGCCTACGAGCAGTACTTC
- | TRBJ2-5 | 14 | TRBV27 | - | CASSPYMNQEAQYF | TGTGCCAGCAGTCCATACATGAACCAAGAGGCCCAGTACTTC
- | TRBJ2-3 | 14 | TRBV11-1 | - | CASSLARVTDTQYF | TGTGCCAGCAGCCTCGCACGGGTCACAGATACGCAGTATTTT
- | TRBJ2-7 | 15 | TRBV27 | - | CASSLSTGPLYEQYF | TGTGCCAGCAGTTTATCGACCGGGCCCCTTTACGAGCAGTACTTC
TRBD2 | TRBJ2-1 | 16 | TRBV20-1 | - | CSASIGTSGRFNEQFF | TGCAGTGCTAGTATCGGTACTAGCGGGAGGTTCAATGAGCAGTTCTTC
- | TRBJ2-5 | 15 | TRBV28 | - | CASSPGGTAKETQYF | TGTGCCAGCAGCCCTGGGGGGACAGCAAAAGAGACCCAGTACTTC
- | TRBJ1-2 | 14 | TRBV5-6 | - | CASSVKGGGYGYTF | TGTGCCAGCAGCGTGAAGGGCGGCGGCTATGGCTACACCTTC
- | TRBJ1-4 | 13 | TRBV29-1 | - | CSAARALGEKLFF | TGCAGCGCTGCTCGGGCGCTGGGTGAAAAACTGTTTTTT
- | TRBJ1-1 | 15 | TRBV10-3 | few | CAIRKSGTQNTEAFF | TGTGCCATCAGGAAATCCGGGACCCAGAACACTGAAGCTTTCTTT
- | TRBJ2-7 | 14 | TRBV28 | few | CASSLGAMAYEQYF | TGTGCCAGCAGTTTGGGTGCTATGGCCTACGAGCAGTACTTC
- | TRBJ1-1 | 14 | TRBV12-3/TRBV12-4 | - | CASSLSEGGLRAFF | TGTGCCAGCAGTTTATCAGAGGGAGGATTACGAGCTTTCTTT
TRBD2 | TRBJ2-1 | 17 | TRBV28 | - | CASRSGLAGGYYNEQFF | TGTGCCAGCAGAAGTGGACTAGCGGGGGGGTACTACAATGAGCAGTTCTTC
- | TRBJ1-2 | 12 | TRBV30 | - | CAWSRQAGGYTF | TGTGCCTGGAGTCGGCAGGCGGGGGGCTACACCTTC
- | TRBJ2-7 | 17 | TRBV7-9 | - | CASSTQKGQISSYEQYF | TGTGCCAGCAGCACTCAAAAAGGGCAGATAAGCTCCTACGAGCAGTACTTC
- | TRBJ2-1 | 17 | TRBV25-1 | - | CASSEYGALFGRNEQFF | TGTGCCAGCAGTGAATATGGGGCTTTGTTTGGAAGGAATGAGCAGTTCTTC
TRBD2 | TRBJ2-1 | 13 | TRBV11-2 | - | CANSSGGSYEQFF | TGTGCCAACAGCTCGGGGGGATCGTATGAGCAGTTCTTC
TRBD2 | TRBJ2-4 | 14 | TRBV20-1 | few | CSASGLAGVYEQYF | TGCAGTGCTAGTGGGCTAGCGGGAGTCTACGAACAGTACTTC
- | TRBJ1-5 | 14 | TRBV7-9 | - | CASSRDGKNQPQHF | TGTGCCAGCAGCAGGGACGGAAAGAATCAGCCCCAGCATTTT
TRBD2 | TRBJ2-7 | 14 | TRBV27 | - | CASTRTSGNYEQYF | TGTGCCAGCACCCGGACTAGCGGGAACTACGAGCAGTACTTC
- | TRBJ1-1 | 14 | TRBV30 | - | CACSPGQRNTEAFF | TGTGCCTGCAGCCCGGGCCAGAGGAACACTGAAGCTTTCTTT